This TCR beta chain appears in the sequencing data of a study of T cell changes during pregnancy in multiple sclerosis. Sequencing used immunoSEQ multiplex PCR; TCRdb keeps in-frame clones, though not all of them. Here the sample spans roughly 28,000 clones, more than 85% being singletons. Per the germline V gene, CDR1 is SGHNT and CDR2 is YYREEE (reference sequence). V lost 3 bases to trimming and J lost 6 bases; unmatched junction nucleotides: 6. The CDR3 totals 15 residues. The clonotype comes from a female donor in good health, enrolled as a control in a pregnancy study. The source material was CD4+ T cells from peripheral blood mononuclear cells, sampled in the first trimester of pregnancy. The chain combines TRBV5-4 with TRBJ2-2; 9 bases match TRBD1. In nucleotides, the CDR3 is TGTGCCAGCAGCTCGGACAGGGGATGGGCCGGGGAGCTGTTTTTT. Protein sequence: CASSSDRGWAGELFF. Variable domain in full (rest from reference TRBV5-4 and TRBJ2-2): ETGVTQSPTHLIKTRGQQVTLRCSSQSGHNTVSWYQQALGQGPQFIFQYYREEENGRGNFPPRFSGLQFPNYSSELNVNALELDDSALYLCASSSDRGWAGELFFGEGSRLTVL.